Shown below are 16 T cell receptor beta chains from a single sample sequenced in a study of blood T cells in healthy people across ages. Alongside a J-beta primer mix, a sample-barcoded 5' primer served in a second PCR lasting roughly 6 to 11 cycles. TCRdb redid the calling of the 5' RACE reads with MiXCR, one entry per CDR3 protein. The sample has over 1,500,000 distinct CDR3 sequences, 39% seen once. Sequenced: blood. These TCRs come from a human donor in good health.

The chain employs TRBV6-2 or TRBV6-3 and TRBJ2-7; tentatively, D is TRBD1 (6 bases). The CDR3 has 13 residues. V was cut by 8 bases and J by 2 bases, with 13 bases left in between. CDR1 MNHEY and CDR2 SVGEGT come from the germline V gene. This chain's CDR3 is CASASTGPYEQYF. The CDR3 DNA sequence: TGTGCCAGCGCATCCACAGGGCCCTACGAGCAGTACTTC.

The J gene is TRBJ1-2, the V gene TRBV7-2, with a tentative D call TRBD1 (6 bases). The germline V gene encodes CDR1 SGHTA and CDR2 FQGNSA. V lost 3 bases and J lost 3, with 14 bases in between. There are 15 residues in the CDR3. CDR3 loop: CASSFAGGQYYGYTF. CDR3 sequence (DNA): TGTGCCAGCAGCTTTGCCGGGGGGCAATACTATGGCTACACCTTC. The variable domain in full, with the rest retrieved from reference TRBV7-2 and TRBJ1-2, is GAGVSQSPSNKVTEKGKDVELRCDPISGHTALYWYRQSLGQGLEFLIYFQGNSAPDKSGLPSDRFSAERTGGSVSTLTIQRTQQEDSAVYLCASSFAGGQYYGYTFGSGTRLTVV.

The V gene is TRBV20-1, the J gene TRBJ1-4; 9 bases are shared with TRBD1. The CDR3 runs 14 residues. V was clipped by 7 bases and J by 2 bases; unmatched bases: 5. Looked up from germline, CDR1 is DFQATT and CDR2 is SNEGSKA (reference sequence). The CDR3 DNA reads as TGCAGTGTCAGGGGGACAGGGACTAATGAAAAACTGTTTTTT. Protein sequence: CSVRGTGTNEKLFF.

The chain carries TRBV29-1 and TRBJ1-5; D is undetermined. In germline, CDR1 is SQVTM, CDR2 ANQGSEA. V lost 4 bases, J lost 4 bases, and 8 bases lay in between. The CDR3 totals 12 residues. This CDR3 is CSVAVSNQPQHF. CDR3 in DNA: TGCAGCGTTGCCGTGAGTAATCAGCCCCAGCATTTT.

This rearrangement joins TRBV4-3 to TRBJ2-5; no firm D call. Trimming shortened V by 8 bases and J by 2 bases, and 27 bases separated the two germline ends. The CDR3 runs to 18 residues. The germline V gene encodes CDR1 LGHNA and CDR2 YSLEER. CDR3 amino acids: CASSLRVSSSYTQETQYF. The CDR3 region has the DNA TGCGCCAGCTCTCTCCGGGTGTCCTCCTCATATACACAAGAGACCCAGTACTTC.

The V and J genes are TRBV11-2 and TRBJ2-5, with 7 bases identical to TRBD2. Looked up from germline, CDR1 is SGHAT and CDR2 is FQNNGV. The CDR3 has 22 amino acids. The J segment lost 3 bases and the V segment lost 3 bases, leaving 28 bases of the junction unmatched. DNA for the CDR3: TGTGCCAGCAGCTTTCCCGTACCGGGACTAACAACTGAGGCCCACAAAGAAGAGACCCAGTACTTC. As protein: CASSFPVPGLTTEAHKEETQYF.

To note about this clonotype: Sequence at one end of the junction differs from germline and may be a read error. This chain connects TRBV12-3 or TRBV12-4 to TRBJ2-7; D is possibly TRBD1 or TRBD2 (5 bases each). The CDR3 length is 14 residues. For the CDR3, the DNA is TGTGCCAGCAGGTTAGGGGACGGACGATTCGCGCAGTACTTC. Its protein is CASRLGDGRFAQYF.

This chain links TRBV6-6 with TRBJ2-3, with a tentative D call TRBD1 (6 bases). CDR1 MNHNY and CDR2 SVGAGI come from the germline V gene (reference sequence). The V and J ends lost 5 bases and 0 bases respectively, with 12 bases between them. This CDR3 has 15 residues. CDR3 in DNA: TGTGCCAGCAGTGGACCGGGACAAAGCACAGATACGCAGTATTTT. It translates to CASSGPGQSTDTQYF.

This clonotype appeared a few times. The rearrangement joins TRBV29-1 to TRBJ1-5; possibly TRBD1 for D (5 bases). The CDR3 is 13 amino acids. Germline V gene data show CDR1 as SQVTM and CDR2 as ANQGSEA. With 6 bases removed from V and 3 bases from J, the gap between germline ends came to 12 bases. The CDR3 DNA reads TGCAGCGTCGCCCACGGGGCCAATCAGCCCCAGCATTTT. This codes for CSVAHGANQPQHF.

J is TRBJ2-4 and V is TRBV12-3 or TRBV12-4; 9 bases fit TRBD2. V shed 3 bases, J shed 3 bases, and the junction held 3 bases outside the gene matches. The CDR3 contains 15 residues. The CDR3 loop is CASSFLAGIKNIQYF. The CDR3 nucleotides read TGTGCCAGCAGTTTTCTAGCGGGGATCAAAAACATTCAGTACTTC.

V gene TRBV25-1 combines with J gene TRBJ2-5, with 12 bases aligning to TRBD2. Germline trimming cut 8 bases from V and 3 bases from J; bases unmatched to any gene: 10. Germline V gene sequence: CDR1 MGHDK, CDR2 SYGVNS. The CDR3 covers 16 residues. CDR3 sequence reads: CASSSLAGGFEETQYF. The CDR3 DNA reads as TGTGCCAGCTCCAGCCTAGCGGGGGGGTTCGAAGAGACCCAGTACTTC.

The CDR3 spells CSVEDTVAAETQYF. The CDR3 DNA is TGCAGCGTTGAAGACACGGTAGCGGCGGAGACCCAGTACTTC. This chain connects TRBV29-1 to TRBJ2-5; TRBD2 might be the D (6 bases). V lost 0 bases, J lost 5 bases, and 13 bases lay in between. Germline CDR1 is SQVTM and CDR2 is ANQGSEA. The CDR3 has 14 amino acids.

This chain links TRBV7-9 with TRBJ1-5, with D hard to call. This CDR3 has 15 amino acids. Trimming pared 1 base from V and 2 bases from J, leaving 9 bases between. CDR1 SEHNR and CDR2 FQNEAQ come from the germline V gene (reference sequence). CDR3 in amino acids: CASSLDLVGNQPQHF. In DNA, the CDR3 is TGTGCCAGCAGCTTAGACTTGGTAGGCAATCAGCCCCAGCATTTT.

The rearrangement joins TRBV20-1 to TRBJ1-5; a possible D gene is TRBD1 (6 bases). Germline V gene data show CDR1 as DFQATT and CDR2 as SNEGSKA (reference sequence). This CDR3 has 13 amino acids. Trimming stripped 6 bases from V and 0 bases from J, with 9 bases between. The CDR3 is CSAHRDSNQPQHF. In nucleotides, the CDR3 is TGCAGTGCGCACAGGGATAGCAATCAGCCCCAGCATTTT.

The chain carries TRBV12-3 or TRBV12-4 and TRBJ1-1; D remains unclear. CDR3 length: 14 residues. V lost 6 bases to trimming and J lost 0 bases, with 11 bases between them. The CDR3 here is CASRLTLVNTEAFF. CDR3 coding DNA: TGTGCCAGCAGACTTACCCTGGTGAACACTGAAGCTTTCTTT.

This clonotype has only a few counts. The chain joins TRBV5-1 to TRBJ2-7; D call uncertain. Trimming stripped 5 bases from V and 4 bases from J, with 10 bases between. Germline values: CDR1 SGHRS, CDR2 YFSETQ. CDR3 size: 12 residues. CDR3 sequence reads: CASRPDGYEQYF. CDR3 nucleotide sequence: TGCGCCAGCAGGCCTGACGGTTACGAGCAGTACTTC. The whole variable domain, remainder taken from reference TRBV5-1 and TRBJ2-7, is KAGVTQTPRYLIKTRGQQVTLSCSPISGHRSVSWYQQTPGQGLQFLFEYFSETQRNKGNFPGRFSGRQFSNSRSEMNVSTLELGDSALYLCASRPDGYEQYFGPGTRLTVT.